A selection of T cell receptor beta chains follows, all from one sample in a study of blood T cell repertoires in COVID-19. The repertoire was sequenced with immunoSEQ multiplex PCR; TCRdb's copy has only in-frame clones and lacks some. The repertoire holds over 200,000 clones, with more than 70% as singletons. Source material: peripheral blood. The source of these receptors is a woman in her sixties or seventies with acute or convalescent COVID-19. CDR3s include the opening cysteine and the closing phenylalanine or tryptophan. A D gene is named only where the DNA matches it firmly. Some rows have no size entry. The others give once, few or many, or a class for an expanded clone.

DNA	CDR3	size	V	J	D
TGCGCCAGCGGTCTTAGGACAGGCTTCTCCTACGAGCAGTACTTC	CASGLRTGFSYEQYF	NA	TRBV5-1	TRBJ2-7	TRBD1
TGTGCCAGCAGCCATCGGACACAGGGGAACACTGAAGCTTTCTTT	CASSHRTQGNTEAFF	NA	TRBV3-1/TRBV3-2	TRBJ1-1	NA
TGTGCCAGCAGCCAAGGGGACAGGCAGTACTTC	CASSQGDRQYF	NA	TRBV3-1/TRBV3-2	TRBJ2-7	TRBD1
TGTGCCAGCAGCCAAGATCGATCGTTAAGAGGCAATGAGCAGTTCTTC	CASSQDRSLRGNEQFF	NA	TRBV3-1/TRBV3-2	TRBJ2-1	NA
TGTGCCAGTAGTATTACAGCCTATAGCAATCAGCCCCAGCATTTT	CASSITAYSNQPQHF	NA	TRBV19	TRBJ1-5	NA
TGTGCCTGGAGTGCCCTGACAGTTAATAATTCACCCCTCCACTTT	CAWSALTVNNSPLHF	NA	TRBV30	TRBJ1-6	NA
TGTGCCAGCAGCCAAAGGGGAGGTTCTAGCGGGGTCTACGAGCAGTACTTC	CASSQRGGSSGVYEQYF	NA	TRBV3-1/TRBV3-2	TRBJ2-7	TRBD2
TGTGCCAGTAGTGAGACATTTAGTAATTCACCCCTCCACTTT	CASSETFSNSPLHF	NA	TRBV19	TRBJ1-6	NA
TGTGCCAGCAGCTTAGCGGGCCGGGATAGGGGCTACACCTTC	CASSLAGRDRGYTF	NA	TRBV7-8	TRBJ1-2	NA
TGTGCCAGCAGGGGGACAGGGGCCTACGAGCAGTACTTC	CASRGTGAYEQYF	NA	TRBV7-9	TRBJ2-7	TRBD1
TGTGCCAGCAGACGACAGAGCTCCTATAATTCACCCCTCCACTTT	CASRRQSSYNSPLHF	NA	TRBV28	TRBJ1-6	NA
TGTGCCAGCAGCTTCAGTGGCCGGGGGGGTGGCTCCTACGAGCAGTACTTC	CASSFSGRGGGSYEQYF	NA	TRBV11-2	TRBJ2-7	TRBD2
TGTGCCAGCAGTTCACTAGCGGGAGGGGGAATAAGAACCGGGGAGCTGTTTTTT	CASSSLAGGGIRTGELFF	NA	TRBV27	TRBJ2-2	TRBD2
TGTGCCACCAGTGATTCGGGATACGCAACCTACGAGCAGTACTTC	CATSDSGYATYEQYF	NA	TRBV24-1	TRBJ2-7	NA
TGTGCCAGTAGTGAGGACTTCCTGAACACTGAAGCTTTCTTT	CASSEDFLNTEAFF	NA	TRBV19	TRBJ1-1	NA
TGTGCCAGCTCCCCCGGACAGGCAACTAATGAAAAACTGTTTTTT	CASSPGQATNEKLFF	NA	TRBV18	TRBJ1-4	TRBD1
TGCGCCAGCAGCTTCTGGCCGACAGGGGTTGGTCAGCCCCAGCATTTT	CASSFWPTGVGQPQHF	NA	TRBV5-1	TRBJ1-5	TRBD1
TGTGCCAGCAGCGCCCGGGGACAGGGCGACGAGCAGTACTTC	CASSARGQGDEQYF	NA	TRBV9	TRBJ2-7	TRBD1
TGTGCCACCAGCAGCTCCCGGGAATCCGGGGAGCTGTTTTTT	CATSSSRESGELFF	few	TRBV15	TRBJ2-2	NA
TGTGCCAGCAGCTTAGAGACTAGCGGGGGGAATGAGCAGTTCTTC	CASSLETSGGNEQFF	NA	TRBV7-3	TRBJ2-1	TRBD2
TGTGCCACCAGCCCGGACAGGGGGCCACCCTACGAGCAGTACTTC	CATSPDRGPPYEQYF	NA	TRBV15	TRBJ2-7	TRBD1
TGTGCCAGCAGCTTAGTCTCAGAATATAATTCACCCCTCCACTTT	CASSLVSEYNSPLHF	NA	TRBV7-2	TRBJ1-6	NA
TGTGCCAGCATCGTTTGGGGGGGGACAGGGGAGAAGCAGTACTTC	CASIVWGGTGEKQYF	once	TRBV27	TRBJ2-7	TRBD1
TGTGCCAGCAGCAAGACCGACAGGGCGAACACTGAAGCTTTCTTT	CASSKTDRANTEAFF	once	TRBV21-1	TRBJ1-1	NA
TGTGCCCAGACCCGCGGCTACCACTCCTACAATGAGCAGTTCTTC	CAQTRGYHSYNEQFF	NA	TRBV30	TRBJ2-1	NA
TGTGCCAGCAGCTCGATTATTACGGGGGGGAACACTGAAGCTTTCTTT	CASSSIITGGNTEAFF	NA	TRBV5-4	TRBJ1-1	NA
TGTGCCAGCAGGTGGGGCGGACAGAGACCAAAACAGTACTTC	CASRWGGQRPKQYF	NA	TRBV28	TRBJ2-5	NA
TGTGCCAGCAGCTTAGCAGCAGGGTGGGCCCCTTCTCCCCTCCACTTT	CASSLAAGWAPSPLHF	NA	TRBV11-2	TRBJ1-6	NA
TGTGCCAGCAGTGTAGGAACAGGGGCGGGCAATCAGCCCCAGCATTTT	CASSVGTGAGNQPQHF	NA	TRBV6-1	TRBJ1-5	TRBD1
TGTGCCAGCAGTCCTAAGGTCGGGGGAAACACTGAAGCTTTCTTT	CASSPKVGGNTEAFF	NA	TRBV6-5	TRBJ1-1	NA
TGTGCCAGCAGCTGGGGACAGAACCAAGAGACCCAGTACTTC	CASSWGQNQETQYF	NA	TRBV6-5	TRBJ2-5	TRBD1
TGTGCCAGTAGTATAGAGGCTAGCGGGAGAGGTGAGCAGTTCTTC	CASSIEASGRGEQFF	once	TRBV19	TRBJ2-1	TRBD2
TGTGCCAGCAGCCGCCGGACTAGCGGCTCCTACAATGAGCAGTTCTTC	CASSRRTSGSYNEQFF	NA	TRBV5-6	TRBJ2-1	TRBD2
TGTGCCAGCACTACCTGGGAGAACAATGGCTACACCTTC	CASTTWENNGYTF	NA	TRBV6-5	TRBJ1-2	NA
TGCAGTGCTAGTCGGACAGATCTGGTGAAACAGCCCCAGCATTTT	CSASRTDLVKQPQHF	few	TRBV20-1	TRBJ1-5	NA
TGTGCCAGCAGTGACTCTACAGGGGGCGCCAATGAAAAACTGTTTTTT	CASSDSTGGANEKLFF	NA	TRBV25-1	TRBJ1-4	TRBD1
TGTGCCAGCAGCTTATCCCCCGGTGGCGGGAGAGAGTACGAGCAGTACTTC	CASSLSPGGGREYEQYF	NA	TRBV7-9	TRBJ2-7	TRBD2
TGCAGTGCTAGTGAGGGGAGTAGCAATCAGCCCCAGCATTTT	CSASEGSSNQPQHF	once	TRBV20-1	TRBJ1-5	NA
TGTGCCAGTAGTATTACGGGGGAGAATCAGCCCCAGCATTTT	CASSITGENQPQHF	NA	TRBV19	TRBJ1-5	NA
TGCGCCAGCAGCCTTGAAAGGGGGCTCGGCTACACCTTC	CASSLERGLGYTF	NA	TRBV5-1	TRBJ1-2	TRBD1
TGTGCCAGCAGTTACGGGCCCTATAGCAATCAGCCCCAGCATTTT	CASSYGPYSNQPQHF	NA	TRBV6-2/TRBV6-3	TRBJ1-5	NA
TGTGCCAGCAGCCAAGAGGGCATCTCCTACGAGCAGTACTTC	CASSQEGISYEQYF	NA	TRBV4-2	TRBJ2-7	NA
TGTGCCAGCAGCTTAGACAGGGCTGGAAACACCATATATTTT	CASSLDRAGNTIYF	once	TRBV5-4	TRBJ1-3	TRBD1
TGTGCCAGCAGCGCCCGACAGGGAAATGGCTACACCTTC	CASSARQGNGYTF	NA	TRBV3-1/TRBV3-2	TRBJ1-2	TRBD1
TGTGCCAGCAGCCCCAACGGGGGGTTTGACAATGAGCAGTTCTTC	CASSPNGGFDNEQFF	once	TRBV3-1/TRBV3-2	TRBJ2-1	TRBD2
TGTGCCAGTAGTAAGATCAGTAGCGGCATGGAGATGCAGTTCTTC	CASSKISSGMEMQFF	many	TRBV19	TRBJ2-1	NA
TGCGCCAGCAGTACAGCGGGGACCTCCTACGAGCAGTACTTC	CASSTAGTSYEQYF	NA	TRBV10-1	TRBJ2-7	TRBD2
TGTGCCAGCAGGGGGGGGTTGGAGCAGCCCCAGCATTTT	CASRGGLEQPQHF	NA	TRBV6-5	TRBJ1-5	NA
TGTGCCAGCAGTTCCACCTCGAAGCAGCAGTACTTC	CASSSTSKQQYF	NA	TRBV28	TRBJ2-7	NA
TGTGCCAGCAGTTTGACAGGGTTAACTTTTAAACTGTTTTTT	CASSLTGLTFKLFF	NA	TRBV27	TRBJ1-4	TRBD1
TGTGCCAGCAGCGAGATCCAGGGGGCCACTGAAGCTTTCTTT	CASSEIQGATEAFF	NA	TRBV7-2	TRBJ1-1	TRBD1
TGCGCCAGCAGCGTGACCTACAGGGGGCGGGAGCAGTACTTC	CASSVTYRGREQYF	NA	TRBV5-1	TRBJ2-7	TRBD1
TGCGCCAGCAGCTTGGGGTCAGGAAACTATGGCTACACCTTC	CASSLGSGNYGYTF	few	TRBV5-1	TRBJ1-2	NA
TGTGCCAGCAGTACGGGACAGGGGGCGGGCTATGGCTACACCTTC	CASSTGQGAGYGYTF	NA	TRBV28	TRBJ1-2	TRBD1